These 7 T cell receptor beta chains originate from one sample sequenced in a study of identical twins. TCRdb re-called the 5' RACE reads with MiXCR, one entry per CDR3 protein. The data show 600,000 to 800,000 distinct CDR3 sequences, 21% seen once. In addition, the sample was reused for a study of T cells expressing NK-cell markers.

The source material was PBMCs. The receptors derive from a woman under 30 in good health.

The chain employs TRBV12-3 or TRBV12-4 and TRBJ2-1, with 11 positions matching TRBD2. V shed 6 bases and J 2 bases; nucleotides not matched to a gene: 3. The CDR3 contains 15 residues. The CDR3 DNA reads as TGTGCCAGCAGGAGTAGCGGGAGGGCCTACAATGAGCAGTTCTTC. Translation gives CASRSSGRAYNEQFF.

This clonotype was detected only a few times. This rearrangement joins TRBV9 to TRBJ2-3; D is ambiguous. The CDR3 length is 18 residues. V shed 2 bases and J shed 0 bases, with 19 bases lying between them. From germline, CDR1 is SGDLS and CDR2 YYNGEE. CDR3 nucleotide sequence: TGTGCCAGCAGCGTCCACCACGTAGGAGAAGCTAGCACAGATACGCAGTATTTT. Translation gives CASSVHHVGEASTDTQYF.

This clonotype was observed many times. V gene TRBV12-3 or TRBV12-4 combines with J gene TRBJ2-3; TRBD2 agrees at 11 bases. Germline trimming cut 2 bases from V and 3 bases from J; bases unmatched to any gene: 1. This CDR3 has 15 residues. The CDR3 sequence: CASSLTSGRTDTQYF. DNA for the CDR3: TGTGCCAGCAGTTTAACTAGCGGGAGAACAGATACGCAGTATTTT.

For this clonotype: Germline is not matched at one junction end, which may reflect a read error. The chain links TRBV29-1 to TRBJ1-1; weak D call: TRBD1 (5 bases). Per germline, CDR1 SQVTM and CDR2 ANQGSEA. The CDR3 has 11 amino acids. The chain's CDR3 is CSVEIGGYRPF. In DNA form, the CDR3 reads TGCAGCGTTGAAATTGGGGGGTACCGACCTTTT. The whole variable domain, filled in from reference TRBV29-1 and TRBJ1-1, reads SAVISQKPSRDICQRGTSLTIQCQVDSQVTMMFWYRQQPGQSLTLIATANQGSEATYESGFVIDKFPISRPNLTFSTLTVSNMSPEDSSIYLCSVEIGGYRPFGQGTRLTVV.

CDR3 sequence: CASRMTGTGNTEAFF. The DNA of the CDR3 is TGCGCCAGCAGAATGACCGGGACAGGGAACACTGAAGCTTTCTTT. This chain links TRBV5-1 with TRBJ1-1; TRBD1 matches 8 bases. Per the germline V gene, CDR1 is SGHRS and CDR2 is YFSETQ. The CDR3 extends over 15 amino acids. The ends lost 5 bases at V and 1 base at J; junction bases unmatched: 7.

The V call is TRBV14, the J call TRBJ2-3, with D perhaps TRBD1 (5 bases). Germline V CDR1 and CDR2: SGHDN, FVKESK. This CDR3 has 12 amino acids. The V and J ends lost 4 bases and 8 bases respectively, with 10 bases between them. CDR3 residues: CASSPDSLTQYF. The CDR3 nucleotides read TGTGCCAGCAGCCCTGACAGCCTTACGCAGTATTTT.

In its sample, this clonotype was seen a few times. The CDR3 is CSGRTGVYNEQFF. The CDR3, as DNA: TGCAGTGGTCGGACAGGGGTGTACAATGAGCAGTTCTTC. The rearrangement links TRBV20-1 to TRBJ2-1, with 9 bases fitting TRBD1. The germline V gene has CDR1 DFQATT and CDR2 SNEGSKA (reference sequence). The CDR3 runs 13 residues. With 7 bases clipped from V and 4 bases from J, the junction kept 5 bases outside the gene matches.